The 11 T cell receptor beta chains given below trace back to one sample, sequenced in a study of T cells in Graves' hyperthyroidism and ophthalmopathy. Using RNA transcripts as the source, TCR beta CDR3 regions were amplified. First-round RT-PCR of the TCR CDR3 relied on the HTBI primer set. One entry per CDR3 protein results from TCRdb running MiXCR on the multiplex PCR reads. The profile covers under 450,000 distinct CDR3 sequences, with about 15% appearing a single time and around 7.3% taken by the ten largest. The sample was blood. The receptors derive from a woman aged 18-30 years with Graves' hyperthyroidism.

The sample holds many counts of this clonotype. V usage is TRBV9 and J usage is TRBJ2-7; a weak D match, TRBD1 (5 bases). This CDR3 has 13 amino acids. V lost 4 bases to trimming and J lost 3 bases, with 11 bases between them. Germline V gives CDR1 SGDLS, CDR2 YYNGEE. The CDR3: CASSPAGFYEQYF. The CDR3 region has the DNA TGTGCCAGCAGCCCGGCAGGGTTCTACGAGCAGTACTTC.

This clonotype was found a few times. This chain's CDR3 is CASSYLAGGRTYNEQFF. The CDR3 DNA is TGTGCCAGCAGCTATCTAGCGGGGGGTCGAACTTACAATGAGCAGTTCTTC. J is TRBJ2-1 and V is TRBV7-6, with 11 nucleotides matching TRBD2. Germline-derived CDR1 and CDR2 are SGHVS and FNYEAQ. V trimming: 4 bases; J trimming: 4 bases; junction bases outside the gene matches: 9. The CDR3 spans 17 residues.

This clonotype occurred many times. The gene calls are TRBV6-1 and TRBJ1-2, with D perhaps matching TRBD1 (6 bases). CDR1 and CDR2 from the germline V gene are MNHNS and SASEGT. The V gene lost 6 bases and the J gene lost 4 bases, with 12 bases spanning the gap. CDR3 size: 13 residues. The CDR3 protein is CASSPGTTYGYTF. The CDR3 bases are TGTGCCAGCAGCCCAGGGACAACCTATGGCTACACCTTC.

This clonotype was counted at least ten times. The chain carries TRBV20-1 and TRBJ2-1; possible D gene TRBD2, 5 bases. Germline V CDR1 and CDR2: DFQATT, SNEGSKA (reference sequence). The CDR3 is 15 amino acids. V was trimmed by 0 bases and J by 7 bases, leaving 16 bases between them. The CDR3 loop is CSARDAGGPGNEQFF. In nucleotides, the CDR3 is TGCAGTGCTAGAGATGCGGGCGGGCCGGGGAATGAGCAGTTCTTC.

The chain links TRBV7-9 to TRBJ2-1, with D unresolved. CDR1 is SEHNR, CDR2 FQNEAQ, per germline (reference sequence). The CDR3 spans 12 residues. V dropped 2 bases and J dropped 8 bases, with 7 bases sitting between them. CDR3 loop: CASSLIGDEQFF. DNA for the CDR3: TGTGCCAGCAGCTTAATTGGCGATGAGCAGTTCTTC.

CDR3 DNA: TGCGCCAGCAGCTTGGAGCCTAGCGGCTCCTACGAGCAGTACTTC. Protein sequence: CASSLEPSGSYEQYF. The rearrangement uses TRBV5-1 and TRBJ2-7; 7 bases are a match to TRBD2. CDR1 SGHRS and CDR2 YFSETQ come from the germline V gene. This CDR3 spans 15 amino acids. J was trimmed by 0 bases and V by 0 bases; bases with no gene match: 3.

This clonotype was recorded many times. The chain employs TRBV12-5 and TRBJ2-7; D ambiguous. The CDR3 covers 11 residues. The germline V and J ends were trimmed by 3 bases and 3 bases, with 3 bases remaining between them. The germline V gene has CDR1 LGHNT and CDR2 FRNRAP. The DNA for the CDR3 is TGTGCTAGTGGTTTTAACTACGAGCAGTACTTC. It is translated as CASGFNYEQYF.

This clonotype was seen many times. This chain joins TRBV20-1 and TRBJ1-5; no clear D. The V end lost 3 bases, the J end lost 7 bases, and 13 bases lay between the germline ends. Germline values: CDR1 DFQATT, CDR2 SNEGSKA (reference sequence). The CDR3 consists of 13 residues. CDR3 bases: TGCAGTGCTAGCTCGGGATGGTCCCAGCCCCAGCATTTT. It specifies CSASSGWSQPQHF.

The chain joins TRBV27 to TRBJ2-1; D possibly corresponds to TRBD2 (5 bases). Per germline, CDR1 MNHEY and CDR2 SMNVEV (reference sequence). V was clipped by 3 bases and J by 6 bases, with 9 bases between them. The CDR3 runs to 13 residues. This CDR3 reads CASSFSGTNEQFF. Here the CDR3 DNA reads TGTGCCAGCAGTTTCAGCGGAACCAATGAGCAGTTCTTC.

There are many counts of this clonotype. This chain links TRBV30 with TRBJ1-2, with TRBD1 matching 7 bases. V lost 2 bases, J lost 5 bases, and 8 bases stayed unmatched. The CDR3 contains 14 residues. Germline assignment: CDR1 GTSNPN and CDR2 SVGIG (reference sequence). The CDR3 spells CAWSYGTVRYGYTF. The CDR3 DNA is TGTGCCTGGAGTTACGGGACAGTAAGATATGGCTACACCTTC.

The DNA for the CDR3 is TGCAGTGTTCCGGACCCAAACACCGGGGAGCTGTTTTTT. Its translation: CSVPDPNTGELFF. The rearrangement joins TRBV20-1 to TRBJ2-2, with D hard to call. The germline V gene encodes CDR1 DFQATT and CDR2 SNEGSKA (reference sequence). V lost 7 bases and J lost 2, with 11 bases in between. The length of the CDR3 is 13 residues.